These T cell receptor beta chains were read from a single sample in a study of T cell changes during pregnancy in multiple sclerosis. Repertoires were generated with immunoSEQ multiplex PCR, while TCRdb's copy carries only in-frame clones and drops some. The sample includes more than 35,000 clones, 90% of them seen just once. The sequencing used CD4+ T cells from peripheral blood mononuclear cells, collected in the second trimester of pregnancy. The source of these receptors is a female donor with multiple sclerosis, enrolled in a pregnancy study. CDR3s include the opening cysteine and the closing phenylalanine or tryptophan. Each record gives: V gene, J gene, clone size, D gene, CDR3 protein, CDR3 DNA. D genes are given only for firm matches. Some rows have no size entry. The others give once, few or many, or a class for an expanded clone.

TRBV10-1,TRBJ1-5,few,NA,CASSVGGNQPQHF,TGCGCCAGCAGCGTCGGGGGGAATCAGCCCCAGCATTTT
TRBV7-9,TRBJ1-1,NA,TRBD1,CASSFRQGGNTEAFF,TGTGCCAGCAGCTTCCGACAGGGGGGGAACACTGAAGCTTTCTTT
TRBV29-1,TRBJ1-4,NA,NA,CSASPGTTNEKLFF,TGCAGCGCCTCACCCGGGACAACTAATGAAAAACTGTTTTTT
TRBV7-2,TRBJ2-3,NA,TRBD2,CASSLGLAGAQDTQYF,TGTGCCAGCAGCTTGGGACTAGCGGGAGCGCAGGATACGCAGTATTTT
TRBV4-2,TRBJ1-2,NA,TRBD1,CASSQDGTGPRTNYGYTF,TGTGCCAGCAGCCAAGATGGGACAGGTCCCAGGACTAACTATGGCTACACCTTC
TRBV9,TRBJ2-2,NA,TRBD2,CASSVGWGLARTGELFF,TGTGCCAGCAGCGTAGGGTGGGGACTAGCGAGGACCGGGGAGCTGTTTTTT
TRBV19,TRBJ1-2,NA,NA,CASRSFNLNHYGYTF,TGTGCCAGTAGGAGCTTCAACCTCAACCACTATGGCTACACCTTC
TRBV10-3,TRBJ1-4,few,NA,CAISESTRPNEKLFF,TGTGCCATCAGTGAGTCGACCAGGCCCAATGAAAAACTGTTTTTT
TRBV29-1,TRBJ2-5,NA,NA,CSVEDLSLQETQYF,TGCAGCGTTGAAGATCTGAGTCTCCAAGAGACCCAGTACTTC
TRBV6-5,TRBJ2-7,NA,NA,CASSYSRTVSYEQYF,TGTGCCAGCAGTTACTCCCGGACAGTCTCCTACGAGCAGTACTTC
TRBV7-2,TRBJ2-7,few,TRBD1,CASSLGGLRTGDLHF,TGTGCCAGCAGCTTAGGGGGACTGCGGACAGGGGATTTGCACTTC
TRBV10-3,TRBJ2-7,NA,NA,CAISRPGSHEQYF,TGTGCCATCAGTCGTCCAGGGTCCCACGAGCAGTACTTC
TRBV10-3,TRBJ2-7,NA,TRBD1,CAISADRVSYEQYF,TGTGCCATCAGTGCCGACAGGGTGAGCTACGAGCAGTACTTC
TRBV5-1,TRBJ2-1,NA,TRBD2,CASSSIAGGRIDEQFF,TGCGCCAGCAGCTCGATAGCGGGAGGGCGGATCGATGAGCAGTTCTTC
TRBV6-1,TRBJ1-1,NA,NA,CAGRRGSDTEAFF,TGTGCCGGTCGGAGGGGAAGTGACACTGAAGCTTTCTTT
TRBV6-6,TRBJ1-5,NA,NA,CASSYSTGYDNQPQHF,TGTGCCAGCAGTTACTCTACAGGGTATGACAATCAGCCCCAGCATTTT
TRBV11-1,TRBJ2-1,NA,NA,CASSLEQSSYNEQFF,TGTGCCAGCAGCTTAGAACAGAGCTCCTACAATGAGCAGTTCTTC
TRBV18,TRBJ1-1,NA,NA,CASSPSSRVTEAFF,TGTGCCAGCTCACCATCGTCCAGGGTCACTGAAGCTTTCTTT
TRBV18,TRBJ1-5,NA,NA,CASSPGRDQPQHF,TGTGCCAGCTCCCCTGGCAGGGATCAGCCCCAGCATTTT
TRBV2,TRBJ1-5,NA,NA,CASSTQGGFGNQPQHF,TGTGCCAGCAGTACGCAAGGCGGTTTCGGCAATCAGCCCCAGCATTTT
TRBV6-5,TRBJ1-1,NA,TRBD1,CASSLQGETEAFF,TGTGCCAGCAGCCTACAGGGGGAGACTGAAGCTTTCTTT
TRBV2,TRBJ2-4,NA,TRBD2,CASNSTSGGENIQYF,TGTGCCAGCAACTCGACTAGCGGGGGGGAAAACATTCAGTACTTC
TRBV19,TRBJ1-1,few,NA,CASSLYPNTEAFF,TGTGCCAGTAGTCTATACCCGAACACTGAAGCTTTCTTT
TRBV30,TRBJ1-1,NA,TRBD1,CASDRERYTEAFF,TGTGCCTCGGACAGGGAGCGGTACACTGAAGCTTTCTTT
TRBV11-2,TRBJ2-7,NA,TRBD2,CASSLVAGAAYEQYF,TGTGCCAGCAGCTTAGTAGCGGGGGCTGCCTACGAGCAGTACTTC
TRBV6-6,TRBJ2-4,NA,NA,CASNLGQRENIQYF,TGTGCCAGCAATTTGGGACAGCGGGAAAACATTCAGTACTTC
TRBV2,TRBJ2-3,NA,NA,CASSVERLTDTQYF,TGTGCCAGCAGTGTAGAGCGCCTCACAGATACGCAGTATTTT
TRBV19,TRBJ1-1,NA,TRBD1,CASSPQPDRVLAFF,TGTGCCAGTAGTCCTCAACCCGACAGGGTTCTAGCTTTCTTT
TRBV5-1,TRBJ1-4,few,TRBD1,CASSYGQGGTEKLFF,TGCGCCAGCAGCTATGGACAGGGGGGTACTGAAAAACTGTTTTTT
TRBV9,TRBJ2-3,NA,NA,CASSLRGASDSTDTQYF,TGTGCCAGCAGCCTCCGGGGGGCCTCCGATAGCACAGATACGCAGTATTTT
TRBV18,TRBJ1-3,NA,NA,CASSTPRVVGNTIYF,TGTGCCAGCTCCACCCCTCGGGTGGTTGGAAACACCATATATTTT
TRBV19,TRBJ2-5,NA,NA,CASSPGRETQYF,TGTGCCAGTAGTCCTGGGAGGGAGACCCAGTACTTC
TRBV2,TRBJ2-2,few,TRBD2,CASRGTSRGGELFF,TGTGCCAGCAGAGGGACTAGCCGGGGCGGGGAGCTGTTTTTT
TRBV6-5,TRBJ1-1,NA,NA,CATTKGGREAFF,TGTGCCACCACAAAGGGGGGGCGCGAAGCTTTCTTT
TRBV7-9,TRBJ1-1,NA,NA,CASSLGGGSNTEAFF,TGTGCCAGCAGCTTAGGTGGCGGGTCGAACACTGAAGCTTTCTTT
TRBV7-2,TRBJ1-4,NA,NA,CASSFSPSGGKLFF,TGTGCCAGCAGCTTTTCCCCCTCCGGGGGAAAACTGTTTTTT
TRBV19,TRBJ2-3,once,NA,CASRIRVAGTDTQYF,TGTGCCAGTAGGATCAGGGTGGCTGGTACAGATACGCAGTATTTT
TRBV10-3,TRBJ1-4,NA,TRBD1,CAIRSGQGDEKLFF,TGTGCCATCAGGTCGGGACAGGGGGATGAAAAACTGTTTTTT
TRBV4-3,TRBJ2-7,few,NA,CASSRPRAEQYF,TGCGCCAGCAGCCGCCCGAGGGCCGAGCAGTACTTC
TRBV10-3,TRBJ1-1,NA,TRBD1,CAIRETGAGTEAFF,TGTGCCATCAGGGAGACAGGGGCGGGCACTGAAGCTTTCTTT
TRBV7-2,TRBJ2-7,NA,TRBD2,CASSLGTSAYEQYF,TGTGCCAGCAGCTTGGGGACTAGTGCCTACGAGCAGTACTTC
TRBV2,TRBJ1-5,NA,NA,CASRGGSGQPQHF,TGTGCCAGCAGGGGAGGATCCGGGCAGCCCCAGCATTTT
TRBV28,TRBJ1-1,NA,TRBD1,CASRPGTGVEAFF,TGTGCCAGCAGGCCCGGGACAGGCGTTGAAGCTTTCTTT
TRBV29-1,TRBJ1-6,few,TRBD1,CSAAGTDNSPLHF,TGCAGCGCCGCCGGGACAGATAATTCACCCCTCCACTTT
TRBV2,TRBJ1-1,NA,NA,CASSEPVTGGDTEAFF,TGTGCCAGCAGTGAACCCGTAACTGGGGGCGACACTGAAGCTTTCTTT
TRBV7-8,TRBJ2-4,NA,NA,CASSKGQIKWDIQYF,TGTGCCAGCAGCAAGGGACAAATAAAATGGGACATTCAGTACTTC
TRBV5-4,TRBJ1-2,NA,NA,CASSLGTNPDQSGYTF,TGTGCCAGCAGCTTGGGGACAAATCCCGACCAATCTGGCTACACCTTC